These 32 T cell receptor beta chains share one sample of origin, sequenced in a study of cytomegalovirus exposure and HLA in healthy donors. Using immunoSEQ multiplex PCR, the repertoire was profiled, and TCRdb retains in-frame clones only, with some absent. Of 150,000 to 200,000 clones in the sample, 95% to 97% were seen once. Sequencing input: PBMCs. The receptors derive from a woman aged 18-35 years in good health and CMV-seronegative.

The chain joins TRBV4-1 to TRBJ2-3, with 9 bases that match TRBD2. Germline loops: CDR1 MGHRA, CDR2 YSYEKL. CDR3 length: 17 residues. J was trimmed by 1 base and V by 1 base; bases with no gene match: 6. The CDR3 sequence: CASSQASLAGGTDTQYF. The CDR3 DNA sequence: TGCGCCAGCAGCCAAGCCTCTTTAGCGGGGGGCACAGATACGCAGTATTTT.

The J gene is TRBJ1-2, the V gene TRBV4-3; maybe TRBD1 (5 bases). V gave up 4 bases and J gave up 4 bases, with 19 bases separating them. From germline, CDR1 is LGHNA and CDR2 YSLEER. There are 16 residues in the CDR3. The CDR3: CASSPTLGVRIYGYTF. CDR3 in DNA: TGCGCCAGCAGCCCAACGCTAGGGGTAAGGATCTATGGCTACACCTTC.

This clone was seen once. The V and J genes are TRBV2 and TRBJ2-5; TRBD2 matches 14 bases. The CDR3 runs to 17 residues. The trim removed 11 bases at V and 3 bases at J, leaving 14 bases unmatched. Germline V lookup: CDR1 SNHLY, CDR2 FYNNEI. The CDR3 nucleotides are TGTGCCTCGACCTACCCGTTGGGACTAGCGGGGGAAGAGACCCAGTACTTC. Translating gives CASTYPLGLAGEETQYF.

The chain recombines TRBV14 with TRBJ2-2, with D possibly TRBD1 on 5 matching bases. The germline CDR1 and CDR2 sequences are SGHDN and FVKESK. The CDR3 covers 18 residues. V lost 0 bases, J lost 1 base, and 15 bases lay in between. CDR3 region: CASSQERGKLMNTGELFF. The CDR3 coding sequence is TGTGCCAGCAGCCAAGAAAGGGGAAAACTAATGAACACCGGGGAGCTGTTTTTT. Together with reference TRBV14 and TRBJ2-2, the CDR3 gives the full variable domain: EAGVTQFPSHSVIEKGQTVTLRCDPISGHDNLYWYRRVMGKEIKFLLHFVKESKQDESGMPNNRFLAERTGGTYSTLKVQPAELEDSGVYFCASSQERGKLMNTGELFFGEGSRLTVL.

The chain combines TRBV30 with TRBJ2-3, with D unresolved. V was pared by 0 bases and J by 2 bases, with 9 bases between. CDR3 length equals 14 residues. In germline, CDR1 is GTSNPN, CDR2 SVGIG (reference sequence). CDR3 loop: CAWSVRRDTDTQYF. The CDR3 region has the DNA TGTGCCTGGAGTGTACGTCGCGACACAGATACGCAGTATTTT.

This clone has a single count. The V and J genes are TRBV20-1 and TRBJ1-1; D not certain. The CDR3 runs 11 residues. Germline V lookup: CDR1 DFQATT, CDR2 SNEGSKA (reference sequence). Trimming took 5 bases from V and 11 from J, leaving 15 bases between them. DNA for the CDR3: TGCAGTGCTGGTCGGGAGGTGCGGGCTTTCTTT. Translation: CSAGREVRAFF.

The table lists this clone with a count of one. The chain couples TRBV6-5 to TRBJ2-5, with 8 bases matching TRBD2. Per the germline V gene, CDR1 is MNHEY and CDR2 is SVGAGI. With V trimmed by 6 bases and J by 2 bases, 8 bases remained unmatched. The length of the CDR3 is 15 residues. The CDR3 DNA sequence: TGTGCCAGCAGACCGAGCGGGGGTGTTCAAGAGACCCAGTACTTC. Its protein product is CASRPSGGVQETQYF.

The table lists this clone with a few counts. The junction departs from germline at one end; a sequencing error may be responsible. This chain uses TRBV13 with TRBJ2-1; 10 nucleotides agree with TRBD2. Germline V gene lookup returns CDR1 PRHDT and CDR2 FYEKMQ (reference sequence). The CDR3 totals 15 residues. In nucleotides, the CDR3 is TGTGCCAGCAGGTTAGCGGGGGGAACGAGGAGTGAGCAGTTCTTC. It is translated as CASRLAGGTRSEQFF.

The CDR3 DNA reads TGTGCCTGGAGTCGCTTGCGGAGGGATTCCTCTGGGGCCAACGTCCTGACTTTC. It specifies CAWSRLRRDSSGANVLTF. The genes are TRBV30 and TRBJ2-6; a possible D gene is TRBD2 (6 bases). The length of the CDR3 is 18 residues. Germline loops: CDR1 GTSNPN, CDR2 SVGIG (reference sequence). Trimming took off 2 bases at V and 0 bases at J, with 17 bases between the two ends.

As to this clone: Mismatch with germline at one junction end may stem from a read error. The V gene is TRBV9, the J gene TRBJ2-3, with TRBD2 matching 8 bases. The CDR3 spans 14 residues. Germline lookup yields CDR1 SGDLS and CDR2 YYNGEE. For the CDR3, the DNA is TGTGCCAGCAGCCCCACCGGGGGGGCAGACACGCAGTATTTT. It specifies CASSPTGGADTQYF.

The gene calls are TRBV9 and TRBJ2-1; 9 bases match TRBD2. Germline V gene data show CDR1 as SGDLS and CDR2 as YYNGEE. Losses at the gene ends were 0 bases for V and 0 bases for J; bases not matched to a gene: 10. The CDR3 sequence is 19 residues long. This CDR3 is CASSVGLAGDQLSYNEQFF. CDR3 nucleotides: TGTGCCAGCAGCGTAGGATTAGCGGGGGACCAACTCTCCTACAATGAGCAGTTCTTC.

The chain's CDR3 is CASSQTGRGSYGYTF. The CDR3 region has the DNA TGTGCCAGCAGTCAAACGGGACGGGGGAGCTATGGCTACACCTTC. This chain connects TRBV6-1 to TRBJ1-2; tentative D call: TRBD1 (5 bases). Trimming shortened V by 5 bases and J by 4 bases, and 17 bases separated the two germline ends. The V gene's germline CDR1 is MNHNS and CDR2 SASEGT. This CDR3 is 15 amino acids long.

This clone has more than one count but fewer than ten. The rearrangement uses TRBV11-2 and TRBJ1-1; D is unresolved. Germline V gene lookup returns CDR1 SGHAT and CDR2 FQNNGV. The CDR3 has 14 residues. Trimming shortened V by 5 bases and J by 2 bases, and 12 bases separated the two germline ends. DNA for the CDR3: TGTGCCAGCAGCCGACTACCGACTAACACTGAAGCTTTCTTT. Translated: CASSRLPTNTEAFF.

The chain has TRBV13 and TRBJ2-3; 11 nucleotides match TRBD1. In germline, CDR1 is PRHDT, CDR2 FYEKMQ (reference sequence). The V gene end was trimmed by 6 bases and the J gene end by 3 bases; junction bases not matched to a gene: 5. This CDR3 spans 15 amino acids. The CDR3 spells CASSLRDRGTDTQYF. The CDR3, as DNA: TGTGCCAGCAGTCTCCGGGACAGGGGGACAGATACGCAGTATTTT.

The chain carries TRBV7-2 and TRBJ1-6, with a tentative D call TRBD1 (6 bases). Germline assignment: CDR1 SGHTA and CDR2 FQGNSA. The CDR3 length is 17 residues. V dropped 3 bases and J dropped 9 bases, with 21 bases sitting between them. CDR3 DNA sequence: TGTGCCAGCAGCTTTGATGGTTCCGGGACATTAAGTTCACCCCTCCACTTT. It translates to CASSFDGSGTLSSPLHF.

The chain is built from TRBV9 and TRBJ2-2; 8 bases align to TRBD2. This CDR3 has 16 amino acids. CDR1 SGDLS and CDR2 YYNGEE come from the germline V gene. The V segment lost 0 bases and the J segment 6 bases; nucleotides outside the gene matches: 7. CDR3: CASSVGSGLVAGELFF. In DNA form, the CDR3 reads TGTGCCAGCAGCGTAGGATCGGGACTAGTGGCCGGGGAGCTGTTTTTT.

The DNA for the CDR3 is TGTGCCAGCAGCCCGGCCAGGGGGCCGCCCTACGAGCAGTACTTC. It codes for CASSPARGPPYEQYF. The rearrangement links TRBV6-5 to TRBJ2-7; 8 nucleotides align to TRBD1. The germline V gene has CDR1 MNHEY and CDR2 SVGAGI. J lost 2 bases, V lost 6 bases, and 9 bases had no gene match. The CDR3 totals 15 residues.

The chain carries TRBV7-2 and TRBJ1-4; a possible D gene is TRBD1 (5 bases). CDR3 length equals 15 residues. Germline V gene lookup returns CDR1 SGHTA and CDR2 FQGNSA. V dropped 3 bases and J dropped 8 bases, with 16 bases sitting between them. CDR3 DNA: TGTGCCAGCAGCTTCTCTGGGGCCCGCGCGGAAAAACTGTTTTTT. It yields the protein CASSFSGARAEKLFF. The full variable domain, rest sourced from reference TRBV7-2 and TRBJ1-4, is GAGVSQSPSNKVTEKGKDVELRCDPISGHTALYWYRQSLGQGLEFLIYFQGNSAPDKSGLPSDRFSAERTGGSVSTLTIQRTQQEDSAVYLCASSFSGARAEKLFFGSGTQLSVL.

V is TRBV5-4 and J is TRBJ2-1, with a weak D call TRBD2 (6 bases). Per germline, CDR1 SGHNT and CDR2 YYREEE (reference sequence). This CDR3 has 13 residues. The germline V and J ends were trimmed by 3 bases and 5 bases, with 9 bases remaining between them. CDR3 in DNA: TGTGCCAGCAGCTCGGGACTTAACAATGAGCAGTTCTTC. Translated, it gives CASSSGLNNEQFF.

The CDR3 DNA is TGTGCCAGCAGTACAGGCCCCTACGAGCAGTACTTC. Translating gives CASSTGPYEQYF. This chain connects TRBV6-6 to TRBJ2-7; perhaps TRBD1 as D (5 bases). Trimming removed 5 bases at V and 2 bases at J, with 7 bases between. The CDR3 has 12 amino acids. Germline V gene data show CDR1 as MNHNY and CDR2 as SVGAGI (reference sequence).

This clone was recorded only once. The genes are TRBV7-9 and TRBJ2-3, with a tentative D call TRBD1 (6 bases). The CDR3 consists of 16 residues. The germline V gene encodes CDR1 SEHNR and CDR2 FQNEAQ (reference sequence). Between the trimmed V and J ends, which lost 3 bases and 0 bases, there was a span of 13 bases. DNA of the CDR3: TGTGCCAGCAGCTTCCTACGGGACATCAGCACAGATACGCAGTATTTT. It yields the protein CASSFLRDISTDTQYF.

The genes are TRBV13 and TRBJ2-5; TRBD2 matches 10 bases. This CDR3 comprises 17 residues. The germline CDR1 and CDR2 sequences are PRHDT and FYEKMQ (reference sequence). The J segment lost 3 bases and the V segment lost 5 bases, leaving 12 bases of the junction unmatched. The CDR3 region is CASSPPSGGDSKETQYF. CDR3 coding DNA: TGTGCCAGCAGCCCACCCAGCGGGGGGGATTCAAAAGAGACCCAGTACTTC.

The count of this clone is one. V and J are TRBV11-2 and TRBJ2-1; unclear D gene. Trimming left V 5 bases short and J 7 bases short, with 12 bases between. The CDR3 contains 13 residues. Germline assignment: CDR1 SGHAT and CDR2 FQNNGV. Written as DNA, the CDR3 is TGTGCCAGCAGCCAAAACCGAGAGAATGAGCAGTTCTTC. Encoded protein: CASSQNRENEQFF.

The rearrangement joins TRBV19 to TRBJ1-4; 7 nucleotides match TRBD1. Germline V lookup: CDR1 LNHDA, CDR2 SQIVND (reference sequence). V was pared by 10 bases and J by 3 bases, with 8 bases of the junction left unmatched. This CDR3 has 14 amino acids. CDR3 protein: CATDEGASNEKLFF. The DNA of the CDR3 is TGTGCCACTGACGAGGGGGCGTCTAATGAAAAACTGTTTTTT.

The chain combines TRBV5-1 with TRBJ2-4, with 7 bases matching TRBD1. V trimming: 0 bases; J trimming: 7 bases; junction bases outside the gene matches: 4. The CDR3 length is 14 residues. CDR1 and CDR2 from the germline V gene are SGHRS and YFSETQ. The CDR3 region is CASSLEGARNIQYF. The CDR3 coding sequence is TGCGCCAGCAGCTTGGAGGGGGCGCGGAACATTCAGTACTTC.

The chain couples TRBV4-2 to TRBJ1-1; unclear D gene. Trimming took off 7 bases at V and 7 bases at J, with 7 bases between the two ends. There are 10 residues in the CDR3. Germline V gene data show CDR1 as LGHNA and CDR2 as YNFKEQ. The CDR3 spells CASNSDEAFF. The CDR3 coding sequence is TGTGCCAGCAACAGTGATGAAGCTTTCTTT.

J is TRBJ1-1 and V is TRBV6-6; 7 positions match TRBD1. This CDR3 comprises 15 residues. Trimming took 2 bases from V and 1 from J; bases not matched to a gene: 4. Germline loops: CDR1 MNHNY, CDR2 SVGAGI (reference sequence). The CDR3 is CASSYRQGKNTEAFF. The CDR3 region has the DNA TGTGCCAGCAGTTACCGACAGGGCAAGAACACTGAAGCTTTCTTT.

The V and J genes are TRBV4-1 and TRBJ2-2; TRBD1 matches 10 bases. Germline-derived CDR1 and CDR2 are MGHRA and YSYEKL. The CDR3 sequence is 16 residues long. With V trimmed by 3 bases and J by 2 bases, 3 bases remained unmatched. Here the CDR3 DNA reads TGCGCCAGCAGCCATGGGACAGGGGTTAACACCGGGGAGCTGTTTTTT. Translation gives CASSHGTGVNTGELFF.

Remarks on this clone: Germline is not matched at one junction end, which may reflect a read error. V gene TRBV7-7 combines with J gene TRBJ2-2; no reliable D call. The CDR3 runs 14 residues. Germline CDR1 SSHAT, CDR2 FNYEAQ (reference sequence). In DNA, the CDR3 is TGTGCTAGCAGCTTAAACACCCACACCGGGGAGCTGTTTTTT. Its protein product is CASSLNTHTGELFF.

This chain joins TRBV7-2 and TRBJ2-1; weak D call: TRBD2 (6 bases). Trimming removed 8 bases at V and 3 bases at J, with 20 bases between. The CDR3 spans 16 residues. Germline V gene lookup returns CDR1 SGHTA and CDR2 FQGNSA. CDR3 residues: CASGTAGTDVYNEQFF. The DNA for the CDR3 is TGTGCCAGCGGGACTGCCGGGACGGATGTCTACAATGAGCAGTTCTTC.

This clone was picked up one time. This sequence joins TRBV7-9 and TRBJ1-1; D unclear. V lost 2 bases and J 0 bases, leaving 10 bases between the germline ends. Germline loops: CDR1 SEHNR, CDR2 FQNEAQ (reference sequence). This CDR3 is 15 amino acids long. The CDR3 coding sequence is TGTGCCAGCAGCTTACCGGAGGGCGTGAACACTGAAGCTTTCTTT. It yields the protein CASSLPEGVNTEAFF.

The chain couples TRBV6-5 to TRBJ1-2, with D perhaps matching TRBD1 (6 bases). Per the germline V gene, CDR1 is MNHEY and CDR2 is SVGAGI. Trimming took 5 bases from V and 6 from J, leaving 16 bases between them. The CDR3 runs to 14 residues. The CDR3 loop reads CASSRSRTEDGYTF. The DNA for the CDR3 is TGTGCCAGCAGTCGATCCCGGACAGAAGATGGCTACACCTTC.